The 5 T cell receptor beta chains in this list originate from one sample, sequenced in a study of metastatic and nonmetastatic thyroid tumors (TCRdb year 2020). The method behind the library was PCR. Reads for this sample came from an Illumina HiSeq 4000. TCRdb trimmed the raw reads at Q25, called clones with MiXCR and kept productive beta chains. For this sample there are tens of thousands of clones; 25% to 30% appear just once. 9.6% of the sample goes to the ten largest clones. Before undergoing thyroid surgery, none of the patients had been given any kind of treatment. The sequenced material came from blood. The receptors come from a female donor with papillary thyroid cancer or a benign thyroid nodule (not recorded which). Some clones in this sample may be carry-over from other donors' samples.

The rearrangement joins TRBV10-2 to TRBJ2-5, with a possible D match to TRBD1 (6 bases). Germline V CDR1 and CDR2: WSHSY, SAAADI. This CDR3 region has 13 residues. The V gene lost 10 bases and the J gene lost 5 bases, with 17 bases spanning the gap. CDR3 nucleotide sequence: TGCGCCACCAGGGGCGGAGTGTGGGAGACCCAGTACTTC. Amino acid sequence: CATRGGVWETQYF.

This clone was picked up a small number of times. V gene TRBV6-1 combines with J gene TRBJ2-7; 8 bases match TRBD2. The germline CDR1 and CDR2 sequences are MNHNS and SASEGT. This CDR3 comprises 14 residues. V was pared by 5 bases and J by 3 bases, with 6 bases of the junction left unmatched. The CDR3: CASSSLAGLYEQYF. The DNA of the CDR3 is TGTGCCAGCAGTAGCTTAGCGGGGCTCTACGAGCAGTACTTC.

In nucleotides, the CDR3 is TGTGCCAGCAGCCACGGGGCCTTGAACACCGGGGAGCTGTTTTTT. Its protein is CASSHGALNTGELFF. J is TRBJ2-2 and V is TRBV4-2; D is perhaps TRBD1 or TRBD2 (5 bases each). Trimming removed 3 bases from V and 1 base from J, with 9 bases in between. Per germline, CDR1 LGHNA and CDR2 YNFKEQ. This CDR3 is 15 amino acids long.

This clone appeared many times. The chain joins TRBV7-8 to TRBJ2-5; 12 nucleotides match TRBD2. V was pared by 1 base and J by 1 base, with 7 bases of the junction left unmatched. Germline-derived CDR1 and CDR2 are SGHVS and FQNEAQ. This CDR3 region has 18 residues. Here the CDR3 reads CASSLGTSGMWTQETQYF. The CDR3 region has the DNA TGTGCCAGCAGCTTAGGGACTAGCGGGATGTGGACCCAAGAGACCCAGTACTTC.

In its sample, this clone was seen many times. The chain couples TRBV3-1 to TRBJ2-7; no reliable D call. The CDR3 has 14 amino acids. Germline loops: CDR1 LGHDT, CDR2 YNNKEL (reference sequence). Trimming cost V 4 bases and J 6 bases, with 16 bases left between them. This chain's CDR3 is CASSPTAIGCEQYF. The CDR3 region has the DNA TGTGCCAGCAGCCCGACCGCTATAGGTTGCGAGCAGTACTTC.